The next 24 T cell receptor beta chains were all read from a single sample in a study of cytomegalovirus exposure and HLA in healthy donors. It was with 60 Vbeta and 13 Jbeta primers that the PCR ran. The table came from immunoSEQ multiplex PCR; TCRdb's copy has only in-frame clones and leaves some out. The profile shows about 190,000 clones, 60% to 85% of them singletons. Sequencing used PBMCs. The receptors come from a woman between 18 and 30 years old in good health and CMV-seronegative.

This chain uses TRBV27 with TRBJ2-7; 9 bases line up with TRBD1. Germline assignment: CDR1 MNHEY and CDR2 SMNVEV (reference sequence). Trimming took 5 bases from V and 7 from J; bases not matched to a gene: 15. The CDR3 is 16 residues long. CDR3 in amino acids: CASSRRVWTGEGEQYF. CDR3 nucleotides: TGTGCCAGCAGTCGCCGGGTGTGGACAGGGGAGGGGGAGCAGTACTTC.

The rearrangement uses TRBV14 and TRBJ2-7; a weak D match, TRBD1 (6 bases). Deletions cut 1 base from V and 6 bases from J, with 16 bases between. Germline CDR1 reads SGHDN; CDR2 reads FVKESK. The CDR3 runs to 15 residues. The CDR3 spells CASSQVVAGALEQYF. The DNA for the CDR3 is TGTGCCAGCAGCCAAGTCGTTGCAGGGGCTCTCGAGCAGTACTTC. The variable domain in full, with the rest retrieved from reference TRBV14 and TRBJ2-7, is EAGVTQFPSHSVIEKGQTVTLRCDPISGHDNLYWYRRVMGKEIKFLLHFVKESKQDESGMPNNRFLAERTGGTYSTLKVQPAELEDSGVYFCASSQVVAGALEQYFGPGTRLTVT.

This clone was observed a few times. The chain uses TRBV5-1 and TRBJ2-2; 7 bases line up with TRBD1. The germline V gene has CDR1 SGHRS and CDR2 YFSETQ. CDR3 length: 15 residues. The J segment lost 2 bases and the V segment lost 3 bases, leaving 4 bases of the junction unmatched. The DNA of the CDR3 is TGCGCCAGCAGCTCGGACAGGATAAACACCGGGGAGCTGTTTTTT. As protein: CASSSDRINTGELFF.

This chain connects TRBV30 to TRBJ2-7; 8 nucleotides align to TRBD1. CDR3 length: 12 residues. V shed 5 bases, J shed 5 bases, and the junction held 5 bases outside the gene matches. Germline CDR1 reads GTSNPN; CDR2 reads SVGIG (reference sequence). CDR3 bases: TGTGCCTGGGTCAGGGGGCGGAACGAGCAGTACTTC. This sequence encodes CAWVRGRNEQYF. The full variable domain, completed using reference TRBV30 and TRBJ2-7, is SQTIHQWPATLVQPVGSPLSLECTVEGTSNPNLYWYRQAAGRGLQLLFYSVGIGQISSEVPQNLSASRPQDRQFILSSKKLLLSDSGFYLCAWVRGRNEQYFGPGTRLTVT.

This chain uses TRBV29-1 with TRBJ2-7, with a tentative D call TRBD2 (7 bases). The ends were cut back, 4 bases at V and 6 bases at J, with 19 bases in the middle. In germline, CDR1 is SQVTM, CDR2 ANQGSEA. This CDR3 contains 14 residues. The CDR3 here is CSVGGGRVYGEQYF. The CDR3 coding sequence is TGCAGCGTTGGGGGGGGGCGAGTATATGGCGAGCAGTACTTC.

This clone showed up just a few times. V is TRBV28 and J is TRBJ2-6, with D tentatively TRBD1 (6 bases). V lost 9 bases, J lost 3 bases, and 12 bases lay in between. The CDR3 extends over 14 amino acids. Germline assignment: CDR1 MDHEN and CDR2 SYDVKM. The DNA of the CDR3 is TGTGCCAGTAACACAGGGCGTGGGGCCAACGTCCTGACTTTC. Translation: CASNTGRGANVLTF.

This sequence joins TRBV27 and TRBJ1-1; D remains unclear. Germline CDR1 reads MNHEY; CDR2 reads SMNVEV (reference sequence). The CDR3 is 16 amino acids. V lost 1 base, J lost 0 bases, and 12 bases lay in between. The CDR3 coding sequence is TGTGCCAGCAGTTTATATTTCGGAGGTTTGAACACTGAAGCTTTCTTT. This sequence encodes CASSLYFGGLNTEAFF.

The chain links TRBV25-1 to TRBJ2-1; D ambiguous. The CDR3 contains 14 residues. Per the germline V gene, CDR1 is MGHDK and CDR2 is SYGVNS. V was pared by 1 base and J by 10 bases, with 14 bases between. Here the CDR3 reads CASSEFPRQMEQFF. CDR3 coding DNA: TGTGCCAGCAGTGAATTCCCCCGTCAGATGGAGCAGTTCTTC.

In this sample, this clone turned up a few times. V and J are TRBV5-1 and TRBJ2-5; D remains unclear. The V gene lost 2 bases and the J gene lost 1 base, with 6 bases spanning the gap. Germline V gives CDR1 SGHRS, CDR2 YFSETQ. CDR3 length: 13 amino acids. As DNA, the CDR3 is TGCGCCAGCAGCTTAGCGCCCCAAGAGACCCAGTACTTC. This encodes CASSLAPQETQYF.

This clone was detected only a few times. The final CDR3 position lacks the conserved phenylalanine or tryptophan, pointing to a likely read error. It is unclear where the CDR3 begins or ends on the DNA, so no DNA is shown, and the CDR3 is as TCRdb lists it. V usage is TRBV10-1 and J usage is TRBJ1-1. The CDR3 is 11 residues long, counting both termini. From germline, CDR1 is WNHNN and CDR2 SYGVQD (reference sequence). Here the CDR3 reads CASSESRQTPH.

This clone appeared a few times. The chain is built from TRBV6-5 and TRBJ2-1; 11 nucleotides match TRBD2. From germline, CDR1 is MNHEY and CDR2 SVGAGI. V dropped 5 bases and J dropped 5; count of bases not matched to a gene: 5. The CDR3 length is 15 residues. In nucleotides, the CDR3 is TGTGCCAGCAGTCCCGGGACTAGCGGACACAATGAGCAGTTCTTC. Translated: CASSPGTSGHNEQFF.

CDR3 sequence reads: CASGAIRNEQYF. In DNA form, the CDR3 reads TGTGCCAGCGGGGCCATTCGAAACGAGCAGTACTTC. The rearrangement joins TRBV2 to TRBJ2-7, with a weak D call TRBD1 (5 bases). V lost 8 bases to trimming and J lost 5 bases, with 13 bases between them. The CDR3 sequence is 12 residues long. The germline CDR1 and CDR2 sequences are SNHLY and FYNNEI.

The CDR3 protein is CASSQGASGVSYEQYF. The CDR3 nucleotides are TGCGCCAGCAGCCAAGGTGCTAGCGGGGTATCCTACGAGCAGTACTTC. The V call is TRBV4-3, the J call TRBJ2-7; 9 nucleotides line up with TRBD2. Losses at the gene ends were 1 base for V and 1 base for J; bases not matched to a gene: 5. Germline CDR1 reads LGHNA; CDR2 reads YSLEER. The CDR3 is 16 amino acids.

This sequence joins TRBV5-4 and TRBJ2-7, with a weak D call TRBD2 (5 bases). The CDR3 has 13 amino acids. Trimming took 4 bases from V and 6 from J, leaving 14 bases between them. Germline lookup yields CDR1 SGHNT and CDR2 YYREEE (reference sequence). The CDR3 sequence: CASSPELVSEQYF. For the CDR3, the DNA is TGTGCCAGCAGCCCGGAACTAGTTTCCGAGCAGTACTTC.

The CDR3 loop is CASSLYPTGANNSPLHF. CDR3 nucleotides: TGTGCCAGCAGTTTATACCCGACAGGGGCGAATAATTCACCCCTCCACTTT. The V call is TRBV27, the J call TRBJ1-6, with 8 bases matching TRBD1. J was trimmed by 5 bases and V by 1 base; bases with no gene match: 7. Looked up from germline, CDR1 is MNHEY and CDR2 is SMNVEV (reference sequence). The CDR3 sequence is 17 residues long.

This clone was counted only a few times. The rearrangement joins TRBV7-7 to TRBJ2-2; TRBD1 matches 7 bases. CDR1 is SSHAT, CDR2 FNYEAQ, per germline (reference sequence). V shed 4 bases and J 2 bases; nucleotides not matched to a gene: 7. This CDR3 region has 16 residues. For the CDR3, the DNA is TGTGCCAGCAGCTCCCGAGCAGGGGGAAACACCGGGGAGCTGTTTTTT. Translation: CASSSRAGGNTGELFF.

This clone was counted once. The V gene is TRBV5-6, the J gene TRBJ2-1; D call uncertain. The CDR3 covers 9 residues. V shed 5 bases and J shed 15 bases, with 9 bases lying between them. Germline values: CDR1 SGHDT, CDR2 YYEEEE. The chain's CDR3 is CASSRLRFF. The CDR3 DNA is TGTGCCAGCAGTAGACTTAGGTTCTTC. Full variable domain (outside the CDR3, taken from reference TRBV5-6 and TRBJ2-1): DAGVTQSPTHLIKTRGQQVTLRCSPKSGHDTVSWYQQALGQGPQFIFQYYEEEERQRGNFPDRFSGHQFPNYSSELNVNALLLGDSALYLCASSRLRFFGPGTRLTVL.

The rearrangement uses TRBV6-4 and TRBJ1-4; D call uncertain. The V gene's germline CDR1 is MRHNA and CDR2 SNTAGT. Trimming removed 4 bases from V and 7 bases from J, with 13 bases in between. This CDR3 spans 14 amino acids. CDR3 amino acids: CASSVGVIAEKLFF. As DNA, the CDR3 is TGTGCCAGCAGTGTCGGTGTTATTGCTGAAAAACTGTTTTTT.

This rearrangement joins TRBV6-5 to TRBJ2-2; the D gene is possibly TRBD1 (5 bases). Germline V gene data show CDR1 as MNHEY and CDR2 as SVGAGI. The CDR3 is made up of 15 amino acids. Trimming left V 7 bases short and J 8 bases short, with 20 bases between. The CDR3 DNA sequence: TGTGCCAGCAAAGGGCAGGGTTTTTTGGAAGGGGAGCTGTTTTTT. Protein: CASKGQGFLEGELFF.

This sequence joins TRBV27 and TRBJ2-1; D remains ambiguous. The CDR3 is made up of 11 amino acids. Germline CDR1 reads MNHEY; CDR2 reads SMNVEV (reference sequence). V was trimmed by 2 bases and J by 12 bases, leaving 8 bases between them. The CDR3 loop reads CASSLGGRQFF. The CDR3 nucleotides read TGTGCCAGCAGTTTAGGCGGCCGGCAGTTCTTC.

This clone was seen a single time. This chain connects TRBV7-6 to TRBJ1-5; TRBD1 aligns across 10 bases. V shed 1 base, J shed 5 bases, and the junction held 2 bases outside the gene matches. This CDR3 is built from 15 residues. CDR1 is SGHVS, CDR2 FNYEAQ, per germline. The CDR3: CASSLGDRGDQPQHF. DNA for the CDR3: TGTGCCAGCAGCTTAGGGGACAGGGGAGATCAGCCCCAGCATTTT.

The rearrangement links TRBV5-1 to TRBJ2-7; 8 bases are shared with TRBD1. Germline V gene lookup returns CDR1 SGHRS and CDR2 YFSETQ. CDR3 length: 16 residues. With 6 bases clipped from V and 1 base from J, the junction kept 12 bases outside the gene matches. This chain's CDR3 is CASTLGKGQASYEQYF. CDR3 in DNA: TGCGCCAGCACCCTCGGCAAGGGACAGGCATCCTACGAGCAGTACTTC.

V usage is TRBV6-5 and J usage is TRBJ2-1, with D possibly TRBD2 on 7 matching bases. V lost 0 bases and J 8 bases, leaving 17 bases between the germline ends. CDR1 is MNHEY and CDR2 is SVGAGI in the germline V gene. The CDR3 contains 16 residues. The CDR3, as DNA: TGTGCCAGCAGTTACTCGAGAGGGGGGACTACGGATGAGCAGTTCTTC. Amino acids: CASSYSRGGTTDEQFF.

V usage is TRBV7-9 and J usage is TRBJ1-4; D remains unclear. Germline assignment: CDR1 SEHNR and CDR2 FQNEAQ (reference sequence). The CDR3 is made up of 12 amino acids. Trimming took off 1 base at V and 16 bases at J, with 13 bases between the two ends. The CDR3 is CASSLGPGLQFF. Written as DNA, the CDR3 is TGTGCCAGCAGCTTAGGACCGGGTCTACAGTTTTTT.